Below, 13 T cell receptor beta chains from the same sample are listed, as sequenced in a study of shared clonotypes between healthy human individuals. The data were produced by immunoSEQ multiplex PCR, yet TCRdb's version contains in-frame clones alone and is incomplete. Here the sample spans about 2.1 million clones, 93% being singletons. The naive CD8 subset, CD45RO-negative cells positively selected for CCR7, excluded terminally differentiated effector memory CD45RA+ cells. Sequences were obtained from naive CD8+ T cells from PBMCs. These receptors originate from a man younger than 30 in good health. Some clones in this sample may be carry-over from other donors' samples.

V is TRBV7-3 and J is TRBJ2-7, with D perhaps matching TRBD1 (5 bases). The germline V and J ends were trimmed by 1 base and 5 bases, with 12 bases remaining between them. The V gene's germline CDR1 is SGHTA and CDR2 FQGTGA. There are 14 residues in the CDR3. CDR3 loop: CASSLSLGRHEQYF. The CDR3 nucleotides read TGTGCCAGCAGCTTAAGTCTGGGGCGCCACGAGCAGTACTTC. Together with reference TRBV7-3 and TRBJ2-7, the CDR3 gives the full variable domain: GAGVSQTPSNKVTEKGKYVELRCDPISGHTALYWYRQSLGQGPEFLIYFQGTGAADDSGLPNDRFFAVRPEGSVSTLKIQRTERGDSAVYLCASSLSLGRHEQYFGPGTRLTVT.

This rearrangement joins TRBV7-6 to TRBJ2-2; the match to TRBD2 covers 9 bases. This CDR3 has 18 residues. V was clipped by 4 bases and J by 6 bases; unmatched bases: 15. From germline, CDR1 is SGHVS and CDR2 FNYEAQ. DNA for the CDR3: TGTGCCAGCAGCTCCGCCCTAGCGGGGTCAGGGGTGGCCGGGGAGCTGTTTTTT. Amino acids: CASSSALAGSGVAGELFF.

The V and J genes are TRBV6-1 and TRBJ2-5; no reliable D call. The ends were cut back, 3 bases at V and 5 bases at J, with 19 bases in the middle. The CDR3 consists of 16 residues. CDR1 is MNHNS and CDR2 is SASEGT in the germline V gene. The CDR3 spells CASSDLRAYSGETQYF. The CDR3 DNA reads as TGTGCCAGCAGTGACCTCCGGGCCTACTCTGGGGAGACCCAGTACTTC.

The chain joins TRBV9 to TRBJ2-1; possible D gene TRBD1, 5 bases. The V gene lost 3 bases and the J gene lost 1 base, with 11 bases spanning the gap. Germline-derived CDR1 and CDR2 are SGDLS and YYNGEE. This CDR3 contains 15 residues. DNA of the CDR3: TGTGCCAGCAGCGCCGATGGGGCATCCTACAATGAGCAGTTCTTC. Amino acid sequence: CASSADGASYNEQFF.

The rearrangement links TRBV30 to TRBJ2-3; no clear D gene. The CDR3 contains 16 residues. Germline-derived CDR1 and CDR2 are GTSNPN and SVGIG (reference sequence). Deletions cut 6 bases from V and 2 bases from J, with 21 bases between. CDR3 in amino acids: CACHTPTEPYTDTQYF. CDR3 DNA: TGTGCCTGCCACACCCCGACCGAACCCTACACAGATACGCAGTATTTT.

V usage is TRBV2 and J usage is TRBJ2-2; D is ambiguous. This CDR3 has 14 amino acids. Trimming removed 7 bases at V and 6 bases at J, with 15 bases between. In germline, CDR1 is SNHLY, CDR2 FYNNEI. DNA of the CDR3: TGTGCCAGCACTGCTCTGGGGTTGTCCGGGGAGCTGTTTTTT. It translates to CASTALGLSGELFF.

This clone was seen once. V gene TRBV10-1 combines with J gene TRBJ2-1; a possible D gene is TRBD2 (5 bases). CDR1 and CDR2 from the germline V gene are WNHNN and SYGVQD (reference sequence). The length of the CDR3 is 15 residues. Trimming stripped 4 bases from V and 6 bases from J, with 16 bases between. The CDR3 sequence: CASSVLGSGINEQFF. The CDR3 bases are TGCGCCAGCAGTGTACTGGGGAGCGGAATCAATGAGCAGTTCTTC.

The chain uses TRBV28 and TRBJ2-5; D unresolved. V was pared by 6 bases and J by 0 bases, with 11 bases between. Looked up from germline, CDR1 is MDHEN and CDR2 is SYDVKM. The CDR3 length is 14 residues. The CDR3 sequence is CASRPILYQETQYF. The CDR3 DNA reads TGTGCCAGCAGACCGATATTGTACCAAGAGACCCAGTACTTC.

CDR3 loop: CASSIRSNQPQHF. The CDR3 DNA reads as TGCGCCAGCAGTATAAGGTCTAATCAGCCCCAGCATTTT. The genes are TRBV5-1 and TRBJ1-5; D remains ambiguous. V lost 5 bases and J 4 bases, leaving 10 bases between the germline ends. This CDR3 is built from 13 residues. Germline-derived CDR1 and CDR2 are SGHRS and YFSETQ.

This chain uses TRBV19 with TRBJ2-7; 10 bases agree with TRBD2. Trimming cost V 4 bases and J 6 bases; bases outside gene matches: 6. Looked up from germline, CDR1 is LNHDA and CDR2 is SQIVND (reference sequence). This CDR3 contains 14 residues. The CDR3 here is CASSTRLAGVEQYF. CDR3 DNA: TGTGCCAGTAGTACCAGACTAGCGGGCGTCGAGCAGTACTTC.

The J gene is TRBJ1-2, the V gene TRBV28; unclear D gene. V was trimmed by 2 bases and J by 1 base, leaving 17 bases between them. The CDR3 covers 17 residues. Per germline, CDR1 MDHEN and CDR2 SYDVKM. In DNA, the CDR3 is TGTGCCAGCAGTTTAAGGCTACCAGCGGGCCATAACTATGGCTACACCTTC. Its translation is CASSLRLPAGHNYGYTF.

V gene TRBV27 combines with J gene TRBJ2-1; D unclear. V was clipped by 5 bases and J by 8 bases, with 16 bases between them. The germline V gene has CDR1 MNHEY and CDR2 SMNVEV (reference sequence). The CDR3 totals 14 residues. CDR3 nucleotides: TGTGCCAGCAGTACATTCACCCCCATTGATGAGCAGTTCTTC. Residues: CASSTFTPIDEQFF.

The chain combines TRBV29-1 with TRBJ1-3; TRBD1 is a possible D gene (5 bases). V was shortened by 4 bases and J by 2 bases, with 18 bases between the two germline ends. The CDR3 covers 16 residues. CDR1 and CDR2 (germline): SQVTM, ANQGSEA. CDR3: CSVVRRDVQTGNTIYF. The CDR3 coding sequence is TGCAGCGTTGTAAGAAGGGACGTCCAAACTGGAAACACCATATATTTT. Combining the CDR3 with reference TRBV29-1 and TRBJ1-3 gives the whole variable domain SAVISQKPSRDICQRGTSLTIQCQVDSQVTMMFWYRQQPGQSLTLIATANQGSEATYESGFVIDKFPISRPNLTFSTLTVSNMSPEDSSIYLCSVVRRDVQTGNTIYFGEGSWLTVV.